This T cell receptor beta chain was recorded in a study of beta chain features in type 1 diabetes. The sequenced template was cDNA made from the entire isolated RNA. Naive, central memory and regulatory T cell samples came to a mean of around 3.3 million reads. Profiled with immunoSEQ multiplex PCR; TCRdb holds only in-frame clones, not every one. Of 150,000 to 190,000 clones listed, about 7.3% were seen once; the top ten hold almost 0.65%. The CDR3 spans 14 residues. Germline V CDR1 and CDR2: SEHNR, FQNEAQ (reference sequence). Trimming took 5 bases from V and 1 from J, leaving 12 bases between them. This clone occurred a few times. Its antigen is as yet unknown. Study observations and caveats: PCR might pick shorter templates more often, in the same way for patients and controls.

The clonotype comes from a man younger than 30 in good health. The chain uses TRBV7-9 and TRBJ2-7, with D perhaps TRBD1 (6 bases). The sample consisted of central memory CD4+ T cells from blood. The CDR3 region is CASSLDRSSYEQYF. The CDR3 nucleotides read TGTGCCAGCAGCCTGGACAGATCATCCTACGAGCAGTACTTC.